Here is one TCR beta chain with its context. These data belong to a study of patients and donors after allogeneic stem cell transplantation. The CDR3 spans 12 residues. V was pared by 7 bases and J by 6 bases, with 5 bases of the junction left unmatched. TCRdb fed the RT-PCR reads into MiXCR, producing one record per CDR3 protein. The repertoire consists of 190,000 or so distinct CDR3 sequences, with 35% to 50% occurring once and the leading ten covering 30% to 35%. Sequencing was carried out using blood, either unsorted or a sorted T cell fraction (not recorded which). The clonotype comes from a human donor who was either an allogeneic HSCT recipient or a stem cell or donor lymphocyte infusion donor (not recorded which). It is not recorded whose cells these are; they may come from a transplant donor. The chain recombines TRBV12-3 or TRBV12-4 with TRBJ2-7; the match to TRBD2 covers 8 bases. This CDR3 is CASTTGGAEQYF. The CDR3, as DNA: TGTGCCAGCACCACGGGAGGGGCCGAGCAGTACTTC.